These T cell receptor beta chains were read from a single sample in a study of cytomegalovirus exposure and HLA in healthy donors. Some clones are missing from TCRdb's copy, which holds only in-frame ones; the method was immunoSEQ multiplex PCR. The table lists under 200,000 clones, around 78% of them singletons. Sequences were obtained from PBMCs. These receptors all come from a female donor in good health and CMV-seronegative. The CDR3 runs from the conserved cysteine through the conserved F or W. The D gene is left open where the match is weak. Rows may omit the clone size; those that give it use once, few, many or a size class.

d_call: TRBD2
clone_size: -
v_call: TRBV4-2
j_call: TRBJ2-5
cdr3_nt: TGTGCCAGCAGCCAAAAGAGGGCGAATAGCGGGGGGACCCAGTACTTC
cdr3_aa: CASSQKRANSGGTQYF

d_call: TRBD2
clone_size: -
v_call: TRBV7-2
j_call: TRBJ2-5
cdr3_nt: TGTGCCAGCAGCCCCCTGACTAGCGGGGGGGAGACCCAGTACTTC
cdr3_aa: CASSPLTSGGETQYF

d_call: -
clone_size: -
v_call: TRBV5-5
j_call: TRBJ2-7
cdr3_nt: TGTGCCAGCAGCTCCCAGGGTTCCGAGCAGTACTTC
cdr3_aa: CASSSQGSEQYF

d_call: -
clone_size: -
v_call: TRBV5-6
j_call: TRBJ1-6
cdr3_nt: TGTGCCAGCACACGTAGGGGGTATGGTTATTCACCCCTCCACTTT
cdr3_aa: CASTRRGYGYSPLHF

d_call: TRBD1
clone_size: -
v_call: TRBV18
j_call: TRBJ1-2
cdr3_nt: TGTGCCAGCTCATCAGGACAGGGGAACTATGGCTACACCTTC
cdr3_aa: CASSSGQGNYGYTF

d_call: TRBD2
clone_size: -
v_call: TRBV30
j_call: TRBJ2-2
cdr3_nt: TGTGCCTGGAGTGTAGGAGCGGGAGGGCTGTTTTTT
cdr3_aa: CAWSVGAGGLFF

d_call: -
clone_size: -
v_call: TRBV6-5
j_call: TRBJ1-2
cdr3_nt: TGTGCCAGCAGTGGGCCCTACCATGGCTACACCTTC
cdr3_aa: CASSGPYHGYTF

d_call: TRBD1
clone_size: -
v_call: TRBV5-1
j_call: TRBJ1-2
cdr3_nt: TGCGCCACCTCCGAGGGACAGGGGAATGGCTACACCTTC
cdr3_aa: CATSEGQGNGYTF

d_call: TRBD2
clone_size: few
v_call: TRBV18
j_call: TRBJ2-3
cdr3_nt: TGTGCCAGCTCACCAAGGTCAGCGGGGGTCACAGATACGCAGTATTTT
cdr3_aa: CASSPRSAGVTDTQYF

d_call: -
clone_size: once
v_call: TRBV28
j_call: TRBJ2-7
cdr3_nt: TGTGCCAGCAGACGAGACGAGCAGTACTTC
cdr3_aa: CASRRDEQYF

d_call: -
clone_size: few
v_call: TRBV19
j_call: TRBJ2-5
cdr3_nt: TGTGCCAGTCGCCGCGATGTGGTCGTTCAAGAGACCCAGTACTTC
cdr3_aa: CASRRDVVVQETQYF

d_call: TRBD2
clone_size: -
v_call: TRBV27
j_call: TRBJ2-3
cdr3_nt: TGTGCCAGCAACAAACTAGCGAGCACAGATACGCAGTATTTT
cdr3_aa: CASNKLASTDTQYF

d_call: TRBD1
clone_size: -
v_call: TRBV2
j_call: TRBJ1-1
cdr3_nt: TGTGCCAGCCTTAAACAGGGGATTAACACTGAAGCTTTCTTT
cdr3_aa: CASLKQGINTEAFF

d_call: -
clone_size: -
v_call: TRBV7-6
j_call: TRBJ2-3
cdr3_nt: TGTGCCAGCAGCGCCGGATGGGAGGCAGATACGCAGTATTTT
cdr3_aa: CASSAGWEADTQYF

d_call: TRBD2
clone_size: once
v_call: TRBV15
j_call: TRBJ2-5
cdr3_nt: TGTGCCACCAGCCGAGGGACTAGCTTGAGGTACCAAGAGACCCAGTACTTC
cdr3_aa: CATSRGTSLRYQETQYF

d_call: -
clone_size: once
v_call: TRBV7-2
j_call: TRBJ1-5
cdr3_nt: TGTGCCAGCAGCTTAGATATAAGCAATCAGCCCCAGCATTTT
cdr3_aa: CASSLDISNQPQHF

d_call: TRBD2
clone_size: -
v_call: TRBV4-2
j_call: TRBJ2-5
cdr3_nt: TGTGCCAGCAGCCAAGATAGGCGGGGGGGCATGGAGACCCAGTACTTC
cdr3_aa: CASSQDRRGGMETQYF

d_call: -
clone_size: -
v_call: TRBV25-1
j_call: TRBJ1-2
cdr3_nt: TGTGCCAGCAGTATTGGGGGGGGGCTCCTGGATGGCTACACCTTC
cdr3_aa: CASSIGGGLLDGYTF

d_call: TRBD1
clone_size: -
v_call: TRBV5-1
j_call: TRBJ1-2
cdr3_nt: TGCGCCAGCAGCCCGGGACAGGGGGCAGTCTATGGCTACACCTTC
cdr3_aa: CASSPGQGAVYGYTF

d_call: TRBD2
clone_size: -
v_call: TRBV19
j_call: TRBJ2-7
cdr3_nt: TGTGCCAGTAGTATTACAGCGGGAGACTACGAGCAGTACTTC
cdr3_aa: CASSITAGDYEQYF

d_call: -
clone_size: -
v_call: TRBV11-2
j_call: TRBJ2-5
cdr3_nt: TGTGCCAGCAGCTCCGGACACGCCAGACAAGAGACCCAGTACTTC
cdr3_aa: CASSSGHARQETQYF

d_call: -
clone_size: -
v_call: TRBV12-2
j_call: TRBJ1-4
cdr3_nt: TGTGCAAGTCGCTTACTAGGTGAGCAGGGGGCATTTTCGGGGGAAAAACTGTTTTTT
cdr3_aa: CASRLLGEQGAFSGEKLFF

d_call: -
clone_size: -
v_call: TRBV11-2
j_call: TRBJ2-7
cdr3_nt: TGTGCCAGCAGCTTCCCTGGGGCCGGAAGGACCGAGCAGTACTTC
cdr3_aa: CASSFPGAGRTEQYF

d_call: -
clone_size: -
v_call: TRBV21-1
j_call: TRBJ1-2
cdr3_nt: TGTGCCAGCAGCGCCCGGTTGACAGCTTTGGGCAACTATGGCTACACCTTC
cdr3_aa: CASSARLTALGNYGYTF

d_call: TRBD1
clone_size: -
v_call: TRBV2
j_call: TRBJ1-6
cdr3_nt: TGTGCCAGCAGCCGAGACAGGGGAATATATAATTCACCCCTCCACTTT
cdr3_aa: CASSRDRGIYNSPLHF

d_call: TRBD1
clone_size: -
v_call: TRBV28
j_call: TRBJ1-5
cdr3_nt: TGTGCCAGCAGTGCACCGGACAGGGTAGGTCAGCCCCAGCATTTT
cdr3_aa: CASSAPDRVGQPQHF

d_call: TRBD1
clone_size: -
v_call: TRBV6-1
j_call: TRBJ1-2
cdr3_nt: TGTGCCAGCAGTAATACCGGGACAGGGGTCTATGGCTACACCTTC
cdr3_aa: CASSNTGTGVYGYTF